The 23 T cell receptor beta chains below all came from one sample that was sequenced in a study of OX40 agonist ivuxolimab in advanced cancers. Libraries were prepared by immunoSEQ multiplex PCR; TCRdb keeps only in-frame clonotypes and omits some of them. The sample has more than 80,000 clones, roughly 89% seen once. Sequencing was performed on CD4+ or CD8+ T cells sorted from blood, taken in a trial of the OX40 agonist ivuxolimab. The receptors stem from an adult with an advanced solid tumor such as melanoma, head and neck, liver or kidney cancer.

The gene calls are TRBV6-6 and TRBJ2-7, with D unclear. Germline V gene lookup returns CDR1 MNHNY and CDR2 SVGAGI (reference sequence). The germline V and J ends were trimmed by 2 bases and 2 bases, with 10 bases remaining between them. The CDR3 consists of 14 residues. The CDR3 region is CASSYLRSPYEQYF. The CDR3 DNA follows: TGTGCCAGCAGTTACCTGAGATCCCCCTACGAGCAGTACTTC.

This chain joins TRBV30 and TRBJ2-1, with TRBD2 matching over 7 bases. Germline CDR1 is GTSNPN and CDR2 is SVGIG (reference sequence). The CDR3 contains 20 residues. J was trimmed by 0 bases and V by 0 bases; bases with no gene match: 17. DNA of the CDR3: TGTGCCTGGAGTGTAGGGGAGGCTAGCGGACCTGTTAGCTCCTACAATGAGCAGTTCTTC. As protein: CAWSVGEASGPVSSYNEQFF.

The chain is built from TRBV5-8 and TRBJ1-5; D is perhaps TRBD1 (6 bases). The V and J ends lost 1 base and 1 base respectively, with 18 bases between them. CDR1 and CDR2 (germline): SGHTS, YDEGEE. CDR3 length equals 18 residues. In DNA form, the CDR3 reads TGTGCCAGCAGCTTGAGGCCAGGGGAGTTTGGGAGCAATCAGCCCCAGCATTTT. It is translated as CASSLRPGEFGSNQPQHF.

The chain has TRBV6-4 and TRBJ2-1; 11 bases are a match to TRBD2. Germline CDR1 MRHNA, CDR2 SNTAGT. The CDR3 extends over 16 amino acids. V trimming: 6 bases; J trimming: 4 bases; junction bases outside the gene matches: 8. The CDR3 here is CASSSLPSGRYNEQFF. The CDR3 nucleotides are TGTGCCAGCAGCTCCCTTCCTAGCGGGAGGTACAATGAGCAGTTCTTC.

The chain carries TRBV5-1 and TRBJ1-1; 7 bases match TRBD1. The germline gives CDR1 SGHRS, CDR2 YFSETQ. This CDR3 is 13 amino acids long. V shed 3 bases, J shed 7 bases, and the junction held 6 bases outside the gene matches. CDR3 nucleotides: TGCGCCAGCAGCTCTGTGACAGGGCTTGAAGCTTTCTTT. Translation gives CASSSVTGLEAFF.

V and J are TRBV7-9 and TRBJ1-2; 7 bases align to TRBD1. From germline, CDR1 is SEHNR and CDR2 FQNEAQ (reference sequence). J lost 0 bases, V lost 5 bases, and 6 bases had no gene match. The CDR3 extends over 15 amino acids. For the CDR3, the DNA is TGTGCCAGCAGCCTTCCGGGACAGTCTAACTATGGCTACACCTTC. Encoded protein: CASSLPGQSNYGYTF.

This chain uses TRBV6-5 with TRBJ2-7, with D perhaps given as TRBD1 or TRBD2 (7 bases each). The CDR3 runs 16 residues. CDR1 is MNHEY, CDR2 SVGAGI, per germline. V dropped 3 bases and J dropped 7 bases, with 22 bases sitting between them. CDR3 sequence reads: CASSYQATGTTKEQYF. CDR3 nucleotide sequence: TGTGCCAGCAGTTATCAAGCGACAGGGACTACAAAGGAGCAGTACTTC.

V gene TRBV5-5 combines with J gene TRBJ2-7; D is perhaps TRBD2 (6 bases). CDR3 length: 13 amino acids. The germline V and J ends were trimmed by 5 bases and 3 bases, with 12 bases remaining between them. Germline CDR1 SGHKS, CDR2 YYEKEE (reference sequence). The CDR3 loop reads CASRIGTLYEQYF. The CDR3 DNA sequence: TGTGCCAGCAGGATCGGGACTCTCTACGAGCAGTACTTC.

V is TRBV7-9 and J is TRBJ2-6, with D uncertain. Trimming shortened V by 5 bases and J by 0 bases, and 14 bases separated the two germline ends. CDR1 SEHNR and CDR2 FQNEAQ come from the germline V gene (reference sequence). CDR3 size: 17 residues. In nucleotides, the CDR3 is TGTGCCAGCAGCCAAAATAGTCAGAGCTCTGGGGCCAACGTCCTGACTTTC. Amino acids: CASSQNSQSSGANVLTF.

V usage is TRBV7-9 and J usage is TRBJ2-3; tentatively, D is TRBD2 (6 bases). The germline V gene encodes CDR1 SEHNR and CDR2 FQNEAQ (reference sequence). The CDR3 totals 13 residues. Trimming shortened V by 8 bases and J by 5 bases, and 14 bases separated the two germline ends. CDR3 amino acids: CASCLAFGDTQYF. The CDR3 DNA reads TGTGCCAGCTGCCTAGCGTTTGGAGATACGCAGTATTTT. Supplemented by reference TRBV7-9 and TRBJ2-3, the full variable domain reads DTGVSQNPRHKITKRGQNVTFRCDPISEHNRLYWYRQTLGQGPEFLTYFQNEAQLEKSRLLSDRFSAERPKGSFSTLEIQRTEQGDSAMYLCASCLAFGDTQYFGPGTRLTVL.

The rearrangement uses TRBV13 and TRBJ2-2; 10 bases match TRBD2. The V gene end was trimmed by 4 bases and the J gene end by 3 bases; junction bases not matched to a gene: 17. Looked up from germline, CDR1 is PRHDT and CDR2 is FYEKMQ (reference sequence). This CDR3 spans 20 amino acids. CDR3 residues: CASSSRTSGLRGLDTGELFF. The CDR3 region has the DNA TGTGCCAGCAGCTCCCGGACTAGCGGTTTACGGGGCCTGGACACCGGGGAGCTGTTTTTT.

The J gene is TRBJ1-2, the V gene TRBV28; D might be TRBD1 (6 bases). There are 15 residues in the CDR3. Trimming pared 3 bases from V and 2 bases from J, leaving 13 bases between. CDR1 MDHEN and CDR2 SYDVKM come from the germline V gene. CDR3 in DNA: TGTGCCAGCAGTTTCGGGGGCGCAGGGAACTATGGCTACACCTTC. Translating it yields CASSFGGAGNYGYTF.

The chain recombines TRBV6-1 with TRBJ1-2; TRBD1 might be the D (6 bases). Germline values: CDR1 MNHNS, CDR2 SASEGT. V was cut by 6 bases and J by 2 bases, with 16 bases left in between. The CDR3 runs 15 residues. CDR3: CASSLTGHGNYGYTF. The CDR3 DNA follows: TGTGCCAGCAGCCTGACAGGCCACGGCAACTATGGCTACACCTTC.

CDR3 coding DNA: TGTGCCTGGAGTGTAGGTAATGGGTTGAGGGACACTGAAGCTTTCTTT. Protein sequence: CAWSVGNGLRDTEAFF. The rearrangement links TRBV30 to TRBJ1-1; D unclear. Trimming took 0 bases from V and 3 from J, leaving 17 bases between them. There are 16 residues in the CDR3. The germline gives CDR1 GTSNPN, CDR2 SVGIG (reference sequence).

The chain combines TRBV19 with TRBJ1-1, with no clear D. The germline V gene has CDR1 LNHDA and CDR2 SQIVND (reference sequence). The V end was cut by 3 bases, the J end by 3 bases, with 2 bases between. CDR3 size: 11 residues. This CDR3 reads CASSIYTEAFF. The DNA of the CDR3 is TGTGCCAGTAGTATCTACACTGAAGCTTTCTTT.

Only a few counts were recorded for this clone. The V and J genes are TRBV6-4 and TRBJ2-3; D could derive from TRBD1 or TRBD2 (5 bases each). Germline V gene lookup returns CDR1 MRHNA and CDR2 SNTAGT. Trimming left V 3 bases short and J 0 bases short, with 10 bases between. The CDR3 is 15 residues long. The CDR3 protein is CASSEGTSSTDTQYF. CDR3 nucleotide sequence: TGTGCCAGCAGTGAAGGGACCTCTAGCACAGATACGCAGTATTTT.

J is TRBJ2-1 and V is TRBV4-1; D is uncertain. Germline CDR1 MGHRA, CDR2 YSYEKL. There are 12 residues in the CDR3. V was cut by 3 bases and J by 8 bases, with 8 bases left in between. In DNA form, the CDR3 reads TGCGCCAGCAGCCAGGCCTTCGATGAGCAGTTCTTC. Translating gives CASSQAFDEQFF.

CDR3 nucleotides: TGTGCCAGCAGTTTATCTAGGGATTCGTGGGATAATTCACCCCTCCACTTT. This encodes CASSLSRDSWDNSPLHF. The genes are TRBV28 and TRBJ1-6; D unresolved. Germline-derived CDR1 and CDR2 are MDHEN and SYDVKM. The CDR3 loop spans 17 amino acids. V lost 1 base to trimming and J lost 5 bases, with 15 bases between them. The variable domain in full, with the rest retrieved from reference TRBV28 and TRBJ1-6, is DVKVTQSSRYLVKRTGEKVFLECVQDMDHENMFWYRQDPGLGLRLIYFSYDVKMKEKGDIPEGYSVSREKKERFSLILESASTNQTSMYLCASSLSRDSWDNSPLHFGNGTRLTVT.

The CDR3 reads CASSGRLDEQYF. DNA for the CDR3: TGTGCCAGCAGCGGGAGGCTGGACGAGCAGTACTTC. The chain carries TRBV7-9 and TRBJ2-7; possibly TRBD2 for D (6 bases). Trimming cost V 5 bases and J 5 bases, with 10 bases left between them. The CDR3 contains 12 residues. The germline V gene encodes CDR1 SEHNR and CDR2 FQNEAQ (reference sequence). Drawing the rest from reference TRBV7-9 and TRBJ2-7, the complete variable domain is DTGVSQNPRHKITKRGQNVTFRCDPISEHNRLYWYRQTLGQGPEFLTYFQNEAQLEKSRLLSDRFSAERPKGSFSTLEIQRTEQGDSAMYLCASSGRLDEQYFGPGTRLTVT.

The gene calls are TRBV7-9 and TRBJ2-3; D might be TRBD2 (6 bases). Trimming stripped 4 bases from V and 2 bases from J, with 10 bases between. CDR1 SEHNR and CDR2 FQNEAQ come from the germline V gene (reference sequence). The CDR3 is 14 residues long. CDR3 DNA sequence: TGTGCCAGCAGCTCGGGACTCTTCACAGATACGCAGTATTTT. It is translated as CASSSGLFTDTQYF.

J is TRBJ2-5 and V is TRBV6-5, with TRBD2 matching over 7 bases. With V trimmed by 0 bases and J by 5 bases, 3 bases remained unmatched. CDR1 is MNHEY, CDR2 SVGAGI, per germline. The CDR3 extends over 14 amino acids. DNA for the CDR3: TGTGCCAGCAGTTACTCGGATAGCGGGGAGACCCAGTACTTC. It codes for CASSYSDSGETQYF.

The chain carries TRBV6-6 and TRBJ2-5; the D gene is possibly TRBD1 (8 bases). The CDR3 is 15 residues long. In germline, CDR1 is MNHNY, CDR2 SVGAGI (reference sequence). V lost 5 bases to trimming and J lost 11 bases, with 24 bases between them. The CDR3 region has the DNA TGTGCCAGCAGTAACAGTCCAGGGGGCCTGCGGGAGCAGTACTTC. Residues: CASSNSPGGLREQYF.

The V and J genes are TRBV19 and TRBJ2-7, with 10 bases identical to TRBD1. Germline values: CDR1 LNHDA, CDR2 SQIVND (reference sequence). The CDR3 is 15 residues long. Germline trimming cut 5 bases from V and 1 base from J; bases unmatched to any gene: 5. The DNA of the CDR3 is TGTGCCAGTAGTTTTCCGGGACAGGGGTCCTACGAGCAGTACTTC. As protein: CASSFPGQGSYEQYF.